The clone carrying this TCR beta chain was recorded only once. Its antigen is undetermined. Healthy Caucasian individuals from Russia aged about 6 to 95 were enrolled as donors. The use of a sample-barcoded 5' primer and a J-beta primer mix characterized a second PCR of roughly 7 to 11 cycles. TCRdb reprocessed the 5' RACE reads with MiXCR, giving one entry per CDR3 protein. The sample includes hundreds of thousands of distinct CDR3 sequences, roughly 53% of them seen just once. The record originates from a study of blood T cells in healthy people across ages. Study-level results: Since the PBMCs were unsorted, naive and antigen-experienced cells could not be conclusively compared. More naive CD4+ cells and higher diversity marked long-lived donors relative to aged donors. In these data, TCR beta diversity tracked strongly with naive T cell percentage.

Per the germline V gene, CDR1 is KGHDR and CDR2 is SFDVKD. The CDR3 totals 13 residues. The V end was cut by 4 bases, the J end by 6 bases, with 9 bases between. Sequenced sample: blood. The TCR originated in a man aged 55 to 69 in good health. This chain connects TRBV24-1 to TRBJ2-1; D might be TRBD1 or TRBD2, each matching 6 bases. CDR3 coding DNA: TGTGCCACCAGTGACCCGGGGGCCAATGAGCAGTTCTTC. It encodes CATSDPGANEQFF.